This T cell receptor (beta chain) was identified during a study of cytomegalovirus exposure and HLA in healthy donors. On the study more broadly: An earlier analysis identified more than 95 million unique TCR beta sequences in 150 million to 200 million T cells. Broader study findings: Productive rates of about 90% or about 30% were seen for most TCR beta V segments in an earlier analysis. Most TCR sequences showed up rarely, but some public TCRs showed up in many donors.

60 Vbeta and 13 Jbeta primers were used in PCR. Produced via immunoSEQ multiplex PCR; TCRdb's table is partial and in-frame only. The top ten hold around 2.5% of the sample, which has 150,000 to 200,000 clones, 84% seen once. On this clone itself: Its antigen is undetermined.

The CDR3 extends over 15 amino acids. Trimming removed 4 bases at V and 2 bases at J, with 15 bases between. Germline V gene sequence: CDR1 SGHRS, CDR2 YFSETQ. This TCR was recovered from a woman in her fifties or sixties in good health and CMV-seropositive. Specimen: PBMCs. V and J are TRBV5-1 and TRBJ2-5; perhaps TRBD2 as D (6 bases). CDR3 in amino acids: CASSPGSSGQETQYF. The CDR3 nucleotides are TGCGCCAGCAGCCCCGGTAGTAGCGGACAAGAGACCCAGTACTTC.